The present entry profiles one T cell receptor (beta chain) with its context. The sample belongs to a study of blood T cell repertoires in COVID-19. Study-level information: The study drew acute and convalescent COVID-19 samples from the United States, Italy and Spain. T cells, B-cell-depleted T cells, or PBMCs provided the cDNA or gDNA that served as material.

Per the authors' pipeline: The authors estimated nucleated cell counts from reference gene primer amplification. Sequenced by immunoSEQ multiplex PCR; TCRdb stores in-frame clones only, minus some. D and trimming come from the DNA, and the V and J calls and clone size come from that table. This sample has 270,000 or so clones; roughly 85% occur once, and the top ten carry around 3%. The clonotype was recovered from a woman in her 30s with active or convalescent COVID-19. Specimen: peripheral blood.

The CDR3: CASSTQGQGRGYTF. CDR3 nucleotide sequence: TGTGCCAGTAGTACCCAAGGACAGGGGAGAGGCTACACCTTC. The chain employs TRBV19 and TRBJ1-2, with TRBD1 identical over 9 bases. V shed 4 bases, J shed 8 bases, and the junction held 8 bases outside the gene matches. This CDR3 spans 14 amino acids. Germline CDR1 LNHDA, CDR2 SQIVND (reference sequence).